This record concerns one T cell receptor beta chain sequence. The antigen is not known. From germline, CDR1 is SQVTM and CDR2 ANQGSEA. The CDR3 loop spans 14 amino acids. With V trimmed by 3 bases and J by 10 bases, 14 bases remained unmatched. This specimen comes from a study of T cell responses to AZD1222 COVID-19 vaccine. Method: immunoSEQ multiplex PCR; TCRdb's copy keeps in-frame clones and lacks some. The table includes more than 150,000 clones, approximately 90% detected once. Study findings and constraints: Distributed over spike, vaccine-associated CD4 TCRs predominated at 160-218 and 743-854.

Sequences were derived from peripheral blood, sampled on day 0 of AZD1222 vaccination. The TCR originated in an adult in good health. This sequence joins TRBV29-1 and TRBJ1-1, with 7 bases aligning to TRBD1. The CDR3 nucleotides read TGCAGCGTTGAGATCGTAGACAGGGTCAGGGGAGCTTTCTTT. Its protein is CSVEIVDRVRGAFF. Full variable domain (rest looked up from reference TRBV29-1 and TRBJ1-1): SAVISQKPSRDICQRGTSLTIQCQVDSQVTMMFWYRQQPGQSLTLIATANQGSEATYESGFVIDKFPISRPNLTFSTLTVSNMSPEDSSIYLCSVEIVDRVRGAFFGQGTRLTVV.